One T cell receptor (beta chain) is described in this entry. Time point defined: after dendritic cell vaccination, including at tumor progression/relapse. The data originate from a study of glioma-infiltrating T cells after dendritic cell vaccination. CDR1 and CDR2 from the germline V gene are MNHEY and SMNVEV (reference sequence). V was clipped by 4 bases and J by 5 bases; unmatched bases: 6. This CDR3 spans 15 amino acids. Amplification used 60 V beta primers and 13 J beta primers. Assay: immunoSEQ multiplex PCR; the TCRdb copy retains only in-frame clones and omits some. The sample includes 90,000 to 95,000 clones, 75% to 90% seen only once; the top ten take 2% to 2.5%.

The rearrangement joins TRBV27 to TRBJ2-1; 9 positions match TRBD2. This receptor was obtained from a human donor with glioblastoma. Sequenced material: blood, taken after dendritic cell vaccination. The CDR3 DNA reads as TGTGCCAGCAGTTCTTGGCGGGGGGGCAACAATGAGCAGTTCTTC. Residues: CASSSWRGGNNEQFF.